This T cell receptor beta chain was sequenced in a study of molecular identifiers for immune sequencing clone quantification. On the study more broadly: Five aliquots were made in replicates from the RNA of roughly 20,000 or 100,000 naive CD8 cells, and four were sequenced.

This clonotype was seen repeatedly, ten times or more. Library preparation followed earlier protocols using designated TCR primers. TCRdb independently ran MiXCR on the PCR reads; one entry per CDR3 protein. The repertoire holds a few hundred thousand distinct CDR3 sequences, with 25% as singletons. Sorting selected naive CD8 T cells with a CD8+CD4-CCR7+CD45RA+ phenotype. V shed 3 bases and J 2 bases; nucleotides not matched to a gene: 11. Germline CDR1 SGDLS, CDR2 YYNGEE. The CDR3 runs to 17 residues. The TCR sequence derives from a human donor in good health. Some libraries in this study had Jurkat cell RNA spiked in. Input material: naive CD8+ T cells from blood, with Jurkat cell RNA spiked in. The subset: FACS-sorted CD8+CD4-CCR7+CD45RA+ naive T cells. The chain joins TRBV9 to TRBJ2-3, with TRBD2 matching 8 bases. CDR3 loop: CASSARQRERDTDTQYF. In nucleotides, the CDR3 is TGTGCCAGCAGCGCCCGTCAGCGGGAGCGTGACACAGATACGCAGTATTTT.